This T cell receptor beta chain was retrieved from a study of T-cell reconstitution after alpha-beta-depleted transplantation in children. Unique molecular identifiers were incorporated when the TCRbeta library was constructed. TCRdb reprocessed the PCR reads via MiXCR and lists one record per CDR3 protein. This table holds approximately 1,000,000 distinct CDR3 sequences, 25% to 35% found once. CDR1 is DFQATT, CDR2 SNEGSKA, per germline (reference sequence). The V segment lost 6 bases and the J segment 0 bases; nucleotides outside the gene matches: 7. There are 15 residues in the CDR3. The sequencing here drew on PBMCs, mostly from graft donor cells, taken 360 days after TCRalphabeta/CD19-depleted stem cell transplant. The source of this sequence is a boy under two years old who had a stem cell transplant for SCID, so the T cells may come from the graft donor. The chain joins TRBV20-1 to TRBJ2-1; TRBD2 aligns across 8 bases. As DNA, the CDR3 is TGCAGTGCAACGACGGGGGGGCCCTCCTACAATGAGCAGTTCTTC. Its protein product is CSATTGGPSYNEQFF.